This entry is about one TCR beta chain. Between the trimmed V and J ends, which lost 1 base and 1 base, there was a span of 4 bases. The CDR3 is made up of 14 amino acids. CDR1 and CDR2 (germline): MNHEY, SVGAGI. This record belongs to a study of blood T cells in healthy people across ages. A J-beta primer mix and a sample-barcoded 5' primer were used in a second PCR of roughly 7 to 12 cycles. TCRdb fed the 5' RACE reads into MiXCR, producing one record per CDR3 protein. The repertoire holds more than 900,000 distinct CDR3 sequences, with around 25% as singletons. The sample was also reused in another study, on T cells of mothers and their children. That study adds: Donors comprised three healthy Caucasian mothers plus their six children. Per mother, over 8.5 million TCR beta CDR3 reads were obtained; per child, approximately 3 million.

The sequence was obtained from a girl aged 2 to 9 in good health. Source material: blood. The chain combines TRBV6-5 with TRBJ2-2; D is unclear. In DNA form, the CDR3 reads TGTGCCAGCAGTTACTTCGGGAACACCGGGGAGCTGTTTTTT. Translation gives CASSYFGNTGELFF.